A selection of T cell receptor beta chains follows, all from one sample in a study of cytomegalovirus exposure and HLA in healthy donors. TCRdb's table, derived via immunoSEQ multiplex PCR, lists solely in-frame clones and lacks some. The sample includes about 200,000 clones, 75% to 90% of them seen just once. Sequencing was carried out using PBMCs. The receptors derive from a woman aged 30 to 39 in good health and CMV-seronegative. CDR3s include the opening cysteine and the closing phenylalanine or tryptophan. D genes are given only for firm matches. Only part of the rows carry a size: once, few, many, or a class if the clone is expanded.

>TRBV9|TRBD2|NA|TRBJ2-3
CASSVAAGGTDTQYF
TGTGCCAGCAGCGTAGCGGCGGGAGGGACAGATACGCAGTATTTT
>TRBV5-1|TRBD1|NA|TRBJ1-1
CASRPQGAVNTEAFF
TGCGCCAGCCGCCCCCAGGGGGCGGTGAACACTGAAGCTTTCTTT
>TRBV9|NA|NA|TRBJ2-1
CASSELVGGSYNEQFF
TGTGCCAGCAGCGAACTAGTGGGTGGTTCCTACAATGAGCAGTTCTTC
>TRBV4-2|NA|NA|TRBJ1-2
CASSHQRANYVYTF
TGTGCCAGCAGCCACCAGAGGGCTAACTATGTCTACACCTTC
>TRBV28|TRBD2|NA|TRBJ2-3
CAGNSGGADTQYF
TGTGCCGGGAATAGCGGGGGGGCAGATACGCAGTATTTT
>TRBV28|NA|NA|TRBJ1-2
CASRAANYGYTF
TGTGCCAGCAGGGCAGCTAACTATGGCTACACCTTC
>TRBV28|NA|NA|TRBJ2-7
CASKGGDLYEQYF
TGTGCCAGCAAGGGGGGGGACCTCTACGAGCAGTACTTC
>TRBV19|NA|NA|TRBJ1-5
CASSLIDPGINQPQHF
TGTGCCAGTAGCCTGATCGACCCGGGGATCAATCAGCCCCAGCATTTT
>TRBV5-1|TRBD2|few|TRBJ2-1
CASSLVSGSYNEQFF
TGCGCCAGCAGCTTGGTGAGCGGGAGCTACAATGAGCAGTTCTTC
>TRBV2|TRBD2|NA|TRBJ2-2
CASSILAADTGELFF
TGTGCCAGCAGTATACTAGCGGCAGACACCGGGGAGCTGTTTTTT
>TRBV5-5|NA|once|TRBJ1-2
CASSRTGRHGYTF
TGTGCCAGCAGTAGGACCGGGAGGCATGGCTACACCTTC
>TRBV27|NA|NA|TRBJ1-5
CASSFQGNQPQHF
TGTGCCAGCAGTTTCCAGGGCAATCAGCCCCAGCATTTT
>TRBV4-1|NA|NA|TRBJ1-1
CASSQDIGNTEAFF
TGCGCCAGCAGCCAAGATATCGGGAACACTGAAGCTTTCTTT
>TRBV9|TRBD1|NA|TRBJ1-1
CASSARTGQNTEAFF
TGTGCCAGCAGCGCGCGGACAGGGCAAAACACTGAAGCTTTCTTT
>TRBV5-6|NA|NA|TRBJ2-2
CASSFTPLTGELFF
TGTGCCAGCAGCTTTACTCCACTCACCGGGGAGCTGTTTTTT
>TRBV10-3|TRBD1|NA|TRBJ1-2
CAIRPGTGDGYTF
TGTGCCATCAGGCCGGGGACAGGGGATGGCTACACCTTC
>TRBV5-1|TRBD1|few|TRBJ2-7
CASSLLGGRNYEQYF
TGCGCCAGCAGCTTGCTAGGGGGCAGGAACTACGAGCAGTACTTC
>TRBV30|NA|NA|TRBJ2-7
CAWTPQFSSYEQYF
TGTGCCTGGACCCCGCAGTTCAGCTCCTACGAGCAGTACTTC
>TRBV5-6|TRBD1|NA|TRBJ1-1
CASSLGQGRIGAFF
TGTGCCAGCAGCTTGGGACAGGGCCGAATTGGAGCTTTCTTT
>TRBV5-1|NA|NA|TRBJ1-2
CASSFETGYGYTF
TGCGCCAGCAGCTTCGAAACAGGCTATGGCTACACCTTC
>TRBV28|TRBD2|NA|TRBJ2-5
CASSEGLEETQYF
TGTGCCAGCAGCGAGGGACTAGAGGAGACCCAGTACTTC
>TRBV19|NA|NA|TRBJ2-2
CASSTHRATGELFF
TGTGCCAGTAGTACGCACAGGGCTACCGGGGAGCTGTTTTTT
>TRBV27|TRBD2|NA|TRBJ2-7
CASSLSGGRSYEQYF
TGTGCCAGCAGTTTATCGGGCGGGAGATCCTACGAGCAGTACTTC
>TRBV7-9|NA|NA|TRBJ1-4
CASSLMGGDEKLFF
TGTGCCAGCAGCTTAATGGGAGGGGATGAAAAACTGTTTTTT
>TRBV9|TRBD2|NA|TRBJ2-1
CASSVDPSGRYNEQFF
TGTGCCAGCAGCGTAGACCCTAGCGGGCGATACAATGAGCAGTTCTTC
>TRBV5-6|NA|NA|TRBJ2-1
CAAHRRGGYNEQFF
TGTGCCGCCCATAGGAGGGGGGGTTACAATGAGCAGTTCTTC
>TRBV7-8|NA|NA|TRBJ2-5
CASRSIGTQYF
TGTGCCAGCAGGTCCATCGGGACCCAGTACTTC
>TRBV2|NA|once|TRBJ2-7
CASSQRSGGYEQYF
TGTGCCAGCAGTCAGCGGTCGGGCGGCTACGAGCAGTACTTC
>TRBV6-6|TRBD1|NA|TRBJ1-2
CASSYDRGLDYGYTF
TGTGCCAGCAGTTATGACAGGGGGCTAGACTATGGCTACACCTTC
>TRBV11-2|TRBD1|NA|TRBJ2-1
CASSWDSEYNEQFF
TGTGCCAGCAGCTGGGACAGTGAGTACAATGAGCAGTTCTTC
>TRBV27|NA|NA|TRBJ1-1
CASSLFSNTEAFF
TGTGCCAGCAGTTTATTCTCCAACACTGAAGCTTTCTTT
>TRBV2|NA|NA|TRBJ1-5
CASKRDSNQPQHF
TGTGCCAGCAAGAGGGATAGTAATCAGCCCCAGCATTTT
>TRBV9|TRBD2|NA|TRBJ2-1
CASSAQFGTSEYNEQFF
TGTGCCAGCAGCGCACAGTTCGGGACTAGCGAGTACAATGAGCAGTTCTTC
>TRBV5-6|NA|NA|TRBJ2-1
CASSPEQGLSYNEQFF
TGTGCCAGCAGCCCAGAACAGGGCCTCTCCTACAATGAGCAGTTCTTC
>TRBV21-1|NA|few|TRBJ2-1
CASSKVWSASYNEQFF
TGTGCCAGCAGCAAAGTATGGAGCGCTTCCTACAATGAGCAGTTCTTC
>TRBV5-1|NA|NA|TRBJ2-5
CASRMEVQETQYF
TGCGCCAGCAGGATGGAGGTTCAAGAGACCCAGTACTTC
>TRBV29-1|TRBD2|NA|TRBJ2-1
CSVESSGGVNEQFF
TGCAGCGTTGAATCGAGCGGGGGAGTTAATGAGCAGTTCTTC
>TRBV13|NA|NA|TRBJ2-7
CASSPGSETYEQYF
TGTGCCAGCAGCCCAGGGTCGGAGACCTACGAGCAGTACTTC
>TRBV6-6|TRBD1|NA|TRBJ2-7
CASSPPGQGSYEQYF
TGTGCCAGCAGTCCTCCCGGACAGGGCTCCTACGAGCAGTACTTC
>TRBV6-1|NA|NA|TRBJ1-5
CASSEVVDQPQHF
TGTGCCAGCAGTGAAGTAGTCGATCAGCCCCAGCATTTT
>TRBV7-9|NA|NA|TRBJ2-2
CASSLQATGELFF
TGTGCCAGCAGCTTACAGGCCACCGGGGAGCTGTTTTTT
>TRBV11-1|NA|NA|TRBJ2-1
CASSLDPYSYNEQFF
TGTGCCAGCAGCTTAGATCCCTACTCCTACAATGAGCAGTTCTTC
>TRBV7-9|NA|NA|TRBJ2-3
CASSAGPSTDTQYF
TGTGCCAGCTCGGCAGGCCCTAGCACAGATACGCAGTATTTT
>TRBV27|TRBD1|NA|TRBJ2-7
CASSLTGTGTYEQYF
TGTGCCAGCAGTTTGACCGGGACAGGGACCTACGAGCAGTACTTC
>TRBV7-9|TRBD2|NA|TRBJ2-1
CASSSWTSEYYNEQFF
TGTGCCAGCAGCTCATGGACTAGCGAGTACTACAATGAGCAGTTCTTC